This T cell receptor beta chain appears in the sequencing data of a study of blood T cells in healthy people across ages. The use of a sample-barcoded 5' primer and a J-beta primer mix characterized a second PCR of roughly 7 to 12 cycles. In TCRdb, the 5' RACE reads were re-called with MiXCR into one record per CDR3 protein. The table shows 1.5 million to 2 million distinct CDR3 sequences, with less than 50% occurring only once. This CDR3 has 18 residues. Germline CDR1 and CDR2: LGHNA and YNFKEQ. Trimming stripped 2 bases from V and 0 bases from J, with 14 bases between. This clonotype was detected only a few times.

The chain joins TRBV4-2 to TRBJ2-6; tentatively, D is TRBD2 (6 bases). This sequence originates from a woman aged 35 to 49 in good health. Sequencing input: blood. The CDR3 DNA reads TGTGCCAGCAGCCAAAGCACGCGGGGAGACTCTGGGGCCAACGTCCTGACTTTC. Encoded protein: CASSQSTRGDSGANVLTF.